These 21 T cell receptor beta chains originate from one sample sequenced in a study of monozygotic twins with inflammatory bowel disease. Following a re-call of the 5' RACE reads, TCRdb has one entry per CDR3 protein and lacks DNA. This sample's table reports 400,000 or so distinct CDR3 sequences. The sample comprised blood. All receptors derive from a human donor with ulcerative colitis or Crohn's disease, or a healthy co-twin of an affected twin (not recorded which).

The genes are TRBV18 and TRBJ2-3; TCRdb picks TRBD1, but there is no DNA to check that call. The CDR3 has 17 amino acids. Germline loops: CDR1 KGHSH, CDR2 LQKENI. CDR3 loop: CASSPPTGTGWADTQYF.

The rearrangement joins TRBV20-1 to TRBJ2-3; TCRdb outputs TRBD1, but without DNA this stays unchecked. The CDR3 is made up of 14 amino acids. Looked up from germline, CDR1 is DFQATT and CDR2 is SNEGSKA (reference sequence). This CDR3 is CSASDGMSTDTQYF.

The V and J genes are TRBV30 and TRBJ2-1; there is no DNA to check the TCRdb D call of TRBD1. Per germline, CDR1 GTSNPN and CDR2 SVGIG (reference sequence). This CDR3 spans 15 amino acids. This CDR3 reads CAWSEKPGSDNEQFF. Together with reference TRBV30 and TRBJ2-1, the CDR3 gives the full variable domain: SQTIHQWPATLVQPVGSPLSLECTVEGTSNPNLYWYRQAAGRGLQLLFYSVGIGQISSEVPQNLSASRPQDRQFILSSKKLLLSDSGFYLCAWSEKPGSDNEQFFGPGTRLTVL.

The J gene is TRBJ1-1, the V gene TRBV7-9. There are 16 residues in the CDR3. Germline-derived CDR1 and CDR2 are SEHNR and FQNEAQ (reference sequence). CDR3 loop: CASSQIPGLQNTEAFF.

The chain couples TRBV5-1 to TRBJ2-3. The CDR3 covers 15 residues. Germline V gene data show CDR1 as SGHRS and CDR2 as YFSETQ. The CDR3 is CASSNGNGPTDTQYF.

The chain is built from TRBV29-1 and TRBJ1-1; TCRdb selects TRBD1, and the lack of DNA leaves this call unchecked. The germline V gene has CDR1 SQVTM and CDR2 ANQGSEA. This CDR3 is 14 amino acids long. CDR3 sequence: CSVEEGPTSTEAFF.

The V gene is TRBV29-1, the J gene TRBJ2-3; TCRdb's D gene call, TRBD2, goes unchecked for lack of DNA. In germline, CDR1 is SQVTM, CDR2 ANQGSEA. The CDR3 extends over 15 amino acids. CDR3 in amino acids: CSVGAGLVGADTQYF.

The gene calls are TRBV7-8 and TRBJ2-3; the TCRdb D gene call, TRBD2, has no DNA to confirm it. The CDR3 runs 16 residues. Per the germline V gene, CDR1 is SGHVS and CDR2 is FQNEAQ. The CDR3 loop is CASSLVNLGGTDTQYF. Full variable domain (missing parts from reference TRBV7-8 and TRBJ2-3): GAGVSQSPRYKVAKRGQDVALRCDPISGHVSLFWYQQALGQGPEFLTYFQNEAQLDKSGLPSDRFFAERPEGSVSTLKIQRTQQEDSAVYLCASSLVNLGGTDTQYFGPGTRLTVL.

J is TRBJ1-1 and V is TRBV29-1; TCRdb designates TRBD1, a call that cannot be tested without DNA. This CDR3 has 12 amino acids. The V gene's germline CDR1 is SQVTM and CDR2 ANQGSEA. The CDR3 protein is CSVAGGAIEAFF.

This rearrangement joins TRBV20-1 to TRBJ1-2; without DNA, the TCRdb call of TRBD1 cannot be checked. The germline CDR1 and CDR2 sequences are DFQATT and SNEGSKA (reference sequence). The CDR3 covers 14 residues. CDR3 loop: CSAREGANLYGYTF.

The V call is TRBV3-1, the J call TRBJ1-6; the D gene TCRdb calls, TRBD1, cannot be checked with no DNA. The germline CDR1 and CDR2 sequences are LGHDT and YNNKEL (reference sequence). This CDR3 is 15 amino acids long. This chain's CDR3 is CASSPTGAYNSPLHF.

The chain recombines TRBV7-8 with TRBJ1-3. This CDR3 has 16 residues. Germline CDR1 is SGHVS and CDR2 is FQNEAQ. CDR3 protein: CASSLTQGVSGNTIYF. The whole variable domain, filled in from reference TRBV7-8 and TRBJ1-3, reads GAGVSQSPRYKVAKRGQDVALRCDPISGHVSLFWYQQALGQGPEFLTYFQNEAQLDKSGLPSDRFFAERPEGSVSTLKIQRTQQEDSAVYLCASSLTQGVSGNTIYFGEGSWLTVV.

V and J are TRBV20-1 and TRBJ2-7; there is no DNA to check the TCRdb D call of TRBD1. CDR1 and CDR2 (germline): DFQATT, SNEGSKA (reference sequence). CDR3 length equals 13 residues. The CDR3: CSARDLTGIEQYF.

V usage is TRBV4-1 and J usage is TRBJ2-7; TCRdb returns TRBD2, unconfirmable since there is no DNA. Germline V gene data show CDR1 as MGHRA and CDR2 as YSYEKL. The CDR3 loop spans 17 amino acids. The CDR3 region is CASSQVPSSGANYEQYF.

The V gene is TRBV20-1, the J gene TRBJ2-5; the D call of TRBD2 rests on TCRdb alone, since no DNA is present to check it. CDR3 length equals 12 residues. CDR1 is DFQATT and CDR2 is SNEGSKA in the germline V gene (reference sequence). The CDR3 is CSALAGGQTQYF.

The chain links TRBV7-2 to TRBJ1-1; TCRdb selects TRBD1, and the lack of DNA leaves this call unchecked. Germline values: CDR1 SGHTA, CDR2 FQGNSA. This CDR3 contains 15 residues. CDR3: CASSLVYGAESEAFF.

This chain uses TRBV6-1 with TRBJ2-3; without DNA, the TCRdb call of TRBD2 cannot be checked. The germline V gene encodes CDR1 MNHNS and CDR2 SASEGT. The CDR3 runs 17 residues. CDR3 amino acids: CASRPSPSGGVGDTQYF.

J is TRBJ1-2 and V is TRBV20-1; TCRdb lists TRBD1, though no DNA is available to test this call. Germline CDR1 is DFQATT and CDR2 is SNEGSKA (reference sequence). This CDR3 region has 15 residues. The CDR3 protein is CSARRRQGRNYGYTF.

V and J are TRBV12-5 and TRBJ2-5; TCRdb picks TRBD1, but there is no DNA to check that call. The CDR3 is 18 residues long. Germline lookup yields CDR1 LGHNT and CDR2 FRNRAP. CDR3: CASGLPVDLRGTQETQYF.

The genes are TRBV2 and TRBJ2-1; TCRdb's assignment of TRBD2 cannot be checked, as there is no DNA. The length of the CDR3 is 11 residues. CDR1 is SNHLY and CDR2 is FYNNEI in the germline V gene. This CDR3 is CASSTGTSGEF.

The rearrangement joins TRBV6-1 to TRBJ2-3; TCRdb's assignment of TRBD2 cannot be checked, as there is no DNA. Germline-derived CDR1 and CDR2 are MNHNS and SASEGT. This CDR3 has 15 amino acids. The CDR3 reads CASRVSGGVTDTQYF.